Listed here are 27 T cell receptor beta chains from one sample, sequenced in a study of blood T cells in healthy people across ages (dated by TCRdb to between 2014 and 2016). The receptor library was made with 5' RACE. The data were produced on an Illumina HiSeq 2500. A second PCR of roughly 6 to 11 cycles was performed with a sample-barcoded 5' primer and a J-beta primer mix. Using fastp trimming at Q25 and MiXCR clonotype assembly, TCRdb reanalyzed the public sequencing data and kept in-frame beta chains. All rows with the same CDR3 protein become a single entry with the most common DNA and genes. The sample profile shows about 1.6 million distinct CDR3 sequences; around 36% of them were found once. The ten largest clones capture approximately 10% of the sample. The sample consisted of blood. These receptor sequences come from a woman aged 25 to 39 in good health.

The rearrangement joins TRBV6-2 or TRBV6-3 to TRBJ2-7; D is ambiguous. Trimming shortened V by 2 bases and J by 9 bases, and 17 bases separated the two germline ends. The CDR3 contains 14 residues. Germline V gene lookup returns CDR1 MNHEY and CDR2 SVGEGT. The CDR3 nucleotides read TGTGCCAGCAGTTACCCGAAGGCGGTTACGAGGCAGTACTTC. Translation: CASSYPKAVTRQYF.

The chain has TRBV2 and TRBJ2-7; 10 bases are shared with TRBD1. The J call may be faulty, since TRBJ2-5 better matches the DNA end. Germline values: CDR1 SNHLY, CDR2 FYNNEI. CDR3 length: 15 amino acids. The DNA for the CDR3 is TGTGCCAGCAGTTCAGGCCGGGACAGGGGAGAGACCCAGTACTTC. As protein: CASSSGRDRGETQYF.

This clonotype was detected only a few times. The J gene is TRBJ2-1, the V gene TRBV15; D is possibly TRBD2 (7 bases). V lost 1 base to trimming and J lost 4 bases, with 17 bases between them. Germline-derived CDR1 and CDR2 are LNHNV and YYDKDF (reference sequence). The CDR3 has 17 amino acids. CDR3 loop: CATSRVGGLGGYNEQFF. CDR3 coding DNA: TGTGCCACCAGCAGAGTTGGAGGACTAGGGGGATACAATGAGCAGTTCTTC.

This clonotype was observed a handful of times. The chain has TRBV27 and TRBJ2-3; D possibly corresponds to TRBD1 (5 bases). Germline-derived CDR1 and CDR2 are MNHEY and SMNVEV (reference sequence). The CDR3 runs 15 residues. Trimming pared 2 bases from V and 1 base from J, leaving 10 bases between. The CDR3: CASSLQDTRTDTQYF. Here the CDR3 DNA reads TGTGCCAGCAGTTTACAGGACACACGCACAGATACGCAGTATTTT.

This clonotype was observed a handful of times. DNA of the CDR3: TGTGCCAGCAGTTACTCGAGAGGCGGGAGGGCCTCAGATACGCAGTATTTT. Residues: CASSYSRGGRASDTQYF. V is TRBV6-2 or TRBV6-3 and J is TRBJ2-3, with 9 positions matching TRBD2. The CDR3 spans 17 residues. The J segment lost 4 bases and the V segment lost 0 bases, leaving 8 bases of the junction unmatched. Germline V gene lookup returns CDR1 MNHEY and CDR2 SVGEGT.

The rearrangement links TRBV2 to TRBJ1-1; maybe TRBD1 (5 bases). Germline V gene sequence: CDR1 SNHLY, CDR2 FYNNEI. The CDR3 sequence is 12 residues long. The V gene lost 8 bases and the J gene lost 0 bases, with 7 bases spanning the gap. The CDR3 DNA follows: TGTGCCAGCGGGGCGCTGAACACTGAAGCTTTCTTT. Its translation is CASGALNTEAFF. The full variable domain, completed using reference TRBV2 and TRBJ1-1, is EPEVTQTPSHQVTQMGQEVILRCVPISNHLYFYWYRQILGQKVEFLVSFYNNEISEKSEIFDDQFSVERPDGSNFTLKIRSTKLEDSAMYFCASGALNTEAFFGQGTRLTVV.

This clonotype has more than one count but fewer than ten. This chain joins TRBV7-8 and TRBJ2-1; 10 nucleotides align to TRBD2. The J segment lost 3 bases and the V segment lost 5 bases, leaving 10 bases of the junction unmatched. This CDR3 is 17 amino acids long. Germline CDR1 is SGHVS and CDR2 is FQNEAQ. CDR3 region: CASSPEASGSIYNEQFF. The CDR3, as DNA: TGTGCCAGCAGCCCGGAGGCTAGCGGGAGTATCTACAATGAGCAGTTCTTC. Together with reference TRBV7-8 and TRBJ2-1, the CDR3 gives the full variable domain: GAGVSQSPRYKVAKRGQDVALRCDPISGHVSLFWYQQALGQGPEFLTYFQNEAQLDKSGLPSDRFFAERPEGSVSTLKIQRTQQEDSAVYLCASSPEASGSIYNEQFFGPGTRLTVL.

The rearrangement joins TRBV6-2 or TRBV6-3 to TRBJ2-1; TRBD2 aligns across 7 bases. The trim removed 2 bases at V and 2 bases at J, leaving 3 bases unmatched. CDR1 and CDR2 (germline): MNHEY, SVGEGT. The CDR3 is 15 residues long. In DNA form, the CDR3 reads TGTGCCAGCAGTTACCCTGGGACTACCTACAATGAGCAGTTCTTC. It yields the protein CASSYPGTTYNEQFF.

This clonotype has just a few counts. This sequence joins TRBV3-1 and TRBJ2-7, with D possibly TRBD1 on 6 matching bases. The CDR3 extends over 14 amino acids. V was clipped by 0 bases and J by 6 bases, with 12 bases between them. Germline CDR1 and CDR2: LGHDT and YNNKEL (reference sequence). CDR3 nucleotide sequence: TGTGCCAGCAGCCAAGAAGGGGGTTTAAGCGAGCAGTACTTC. It yields the protein CASSQEGGLSEQYF.

This clonotype was detected ten times or more. The gene calls are TRBV7-2 and TRBJ2-7; TRBD1 might be the D (5 bases). Germline assignment: CDR1 SGHTA and CDR2 FQGNSA. The ends were cut back, 3 bases at V and 2 bases at J, with 11 bases in the middle. This CDR3 is built from 14 residues. CDR3 in amino acids: CASSFDSTAYEQYF. Here the CDR3 DNA reads TGTGCCAGCAGCTTCGACAGTACGGCCTACGAGCAGTACTTC.

This rearrangement joins TRBV9 to TRBJ2-1; maybe TRBD2 (6 bases). The CDR3 is 15 amino acids. Germline V gene lookup returns CDR1 SGDLS and CDR2 YYNGEE. The V and J ends lost 3 bases and 4 bases respectively, with 14 bases between them. The CDR3 protein is CASSARGDEYNEQFF. Written as DNA, the CDR3 is TGTGCCAGCAGCGCCCGCGGGGACGAGTACAATGAGCAGTTCTTC.

This clonotype was observed at least ten times. V gene TRBV5-1 combines with J gene TRBJ1-2; 8 bases line up with TRBD1. This CDR3 is built from 14 residues. The germline CDR1 and CDR2 sequences are SGHRS and YFSETQ. The trim removed 3 bases at V and 2 bases at J, leaving 3 bases unmatched. CDR3 in amino acids: CASSSGQANYGYTF. The CDR3 DNA sequence: TGCGCCAGCAGCTCGGGACAGGCCAACTATGGCTACACCTTC.

To note about this clonotype: This may be a read error, as it is one base from a much larger clone. V is TRBV20-1 and J is TRBJ2-3; TRBD2 aligns across 7 bases. The CDR3 covers 15 residues. Trimming removed 7 bases from V and 2 bases from J; junction bases left unmatched: 12. Germline loops: CDR1 DFQATT, CDR2 SNEGSKA (reference sequence). The CDR3 here is CSVSQAGSITDTQYF. The CDR3 DNA reads TGCAGTGTTAGTCAAGCGGGGAGCATCACAGATACGCAGTATTTT.

This chain uses TRBV28 with TRBJ1-6; weak D call: TRBD1 (6 bases). V gave up 7 bases and J gave up 10 bases, with 11 bases separating them. CDR1 is MDHEN, CDR2 SYDVKM, per germline. This CDR3 has 12 amino acids. CDR3 coding DNA: TGTGCCAGCAATCCGGGACAATCACCCCTCCACTTT. Amino acids: CASNPGQSPLHF.

To note about this clonotype: The junction departs from the called germline gene at one end, perhaps through a read error. The chain joins TRBV20-1 to TRBJ2-6; D assignment may be TRBD1 or TRBD2 (5 bases each). The germline V gene encodes CDR1 DFQATT and CDR2 SNEGSKA (reference sequence). The CDR3 runs 18 residues. Here the CDR3 reads CSARGTDALVSGANVLSF. The CDR3 DNA is TGCAGTGCTAGGGGGACGGACGCCCTTGTCTCTGGGGCCAACGTCCTGTCTTTC.

This clonotype has only a few counts. V is TRBV20-1 and J is TRBJ1-5; D ambiguous. Trimming took off 1 base at V and 0 bases at J, with 7 bases between the two ends. Per the germline V gene, CDR1 is DFQATT and CDR2 is SNEGSKA (reference sequence). The CDR3 is 14 residues long. CDR3 bases: TGCAGTGCTAGAGTGGGGAATAGCAATCAGCCCCAGCATTTT. This encodes CSARVGNSNQPQHF.

This clonotype was found many times. The J gene is TRBJ2-1, the V gene TRBV29-1, with 7 bases matching TRBD1. V gave up 3 bases and J gave up 7 bases; unmatched junction bases: 9. CDR3 length: 14 residues. Germline CDR1 SQVTM, CDR2 ANQGSEA. CDR3 DNA sequence: TGCAGCGTTGATGTCCCGACAGGGAAGAATGAGCAGTTCTTC. Translating gives CSVDVPTGKNEQFF.

This clonotype was seen once. This chain links TRBV6-1 with TRBJ2-3; D might be TRBD1 (5 bases). Between the trimmed V and J ends, which lost 7 bases and 0 bases, there was a span of 11 bases. Per germline, CDR1 MNHNS and CDR2 SASEGT. The CDR3 is 14 amino acids. CDR3: CASKRQSSTDTQYF. CDR3 DNA sequence: TGTGCCAGCAAGAGACAGTCTAGCACAGATACGCAGTATTTT.

CDR3 amino acids: CASSPKTATYKSPQHF. The CDR3 DNA reads TGTGCCAGCAGTCCTAAGACGGCGACCTACAAATCACCCCAGCATTTT. The rearrangement uses TRBV7-8 and TRBJ1-5; no firm D call. V was shortened by 6 bases and J by 10 bases, with 25 bases between the two germline ends. Germline CDR1 reads SGHVS; CDR2 reads FQNEAQ. The length of the CDR3 is 16 residues.

For this clonotype: A read error is possible here, since a much larger clone lies one base away. V usage is TRBV3-1 and J usage is TRBJ2-4, with 12 bases aligning to TRBD2. Germline values: CDR1 LGHDT, CDR2 YNNKEL (reference sequence). V lost 6 bases, J lost 11 bases, and 8 bases stayed unmatched. The CDR3 has 14 amino acids. CDR3 DNA: TGTGCCAGCAGTTCTAGCGGGAGGGCGGACTTTCAGTACTTC. Amino acids: CASSSSGRADFQYF.

V usage is TRBV20-1 and J usage is TRBJ2-3; D might be TRBD1 (5 bases). V lost 3 bases and J lost 3, with 16 bases in between. CDR3 length: 15 residues. Germline V lookup: CDR1 DFQATT, CDR2 SNEGSKA (reference sequence). This CDR3 reads CSARIQGSATDTQYF. CDR3 sequence (DNA): TGCAGTGCTAGGATTCAGGGTTCGGCGACAGATACGCAGTATTTT.

This clonotype was found a few times. The chain couples TRBV20-1 to TRBJ2-1; perhaps D is TRBD1 or TRBD2 (6 bases each). V was pared by 1 base and J by 1 base, with 17 bases between. This CDR3 region has 17 residues. CDR1 DFQATT and CDR2 SNEGSKA come from the germline V gene (reference sequence). In DNA, the CDR3 is TGCAGTGCTAGAGTGGGCAGGGGAGGTAGTTCCTACAATGAGCAGTTCTTC. It yields the protein CSARVGRGGSSYNEQFF.

This clonotype was recorded a few times. This rearrangement joins TRBV30 to TRBJ1-2, with D possibly being TRBD1 (5 bases). Trimming removed 0 bases at V and 6 bases at J, with 14 bases between. This CDR3 is built from 14 residues. Germline values: CDR1 GTSNPN, CDR2 SVGIG (reference sequence). CDR3 bases: TGTGCCTGGAGTGTACGAGGGGCGGGGAATGGCTACACCTTC. Amino acid sequence: CAWSVRGAGNGYTF.

V and J are TRBV6-5 and TRBJ1-5; 7 bases fit TRBD1. Germline V gene lookup returns CDR1 MNHEY and CDR2 SVGAGI. J lost 0 bases, V lost 0 bases, and 8 bases had no gene match. This CDR3 contains 18 residues. The CDR3 sequence is CASSYSSRGLYSNQPQHF. CDR3 nucleotide sequence: TGTGCCAGCAGTTACTCCTCCAGGGGGTTATATAGCAATCAGCCCCAGCATTTT.

The rearrangement joins TRBV6-1 to TRBJ2-7; maybe TRBD2 (6 bases). V lost 6 bases and J 1 base, leaving 16 bases between the germline ends. CDR3 length: 15 amino acids. Germline CDR1 reads MNHNS; CDR2 reads SASEGT. The CDR3 loop is CASSAGGSGSYEQYF. As DNA, the CDR3 is TGTGCCAGCAGCGCCGGGGGAAGTGGATCCTACGAGCAGTACTTC.

The chain is built from TRBV11-2 and TRBJ2-1; D is perhaps TRBD2 (5 bases). TRBJ2-7 explains the end of the DNA better; the J call may be wrong. The V gene's germline CDR1 is SGHAT and CDR2 FQNNGV. This CDR3 contains 13 residues. The CDR3 region has the DNA TGTGCCAGCATGGGAGTAGGGTACAATGAGCAGTACTTC. This encodes CASMGVGYNEQYF.

This clonotype was found a few times. This rearrangement joins TRBV4-1 to TRBJ2-1; D remains unclear. Germline CDR1 reads MGHRA; CDR2 reads YSYEKL. V was pared by 3 bases and J by 7 bases, with 10 bases between. The CDR3 runs to 13 residues. The CDR3 sequence is CASSHPTENEQFF. In nucleotides, the CDR3 is TGCGCCAGCAGCCACCCAACAGAGAATGAGCAGTTCTTC.